A selection of T cell receptor beta chains follows, all from one sample in a study of memory B cells and T cells in multiple sclerosis. These receptors' antigens are unknown. Method: immunoSEQ multiplex PCR; TCRdb's copy keeps in-frame clones and lacks some. The top ten clones hold roughly 3% of a sample with about 32,000 clones, roughly 83% of them seen once. Sample: PBMCs from blood kept in culture. The receptors come from a human donor with multiple sclerosis. Both conserved end residues are part of each CDR3. The order of the fields is CDR3 DNA, CDR3 protein, D gene, J gene, V gene, clone size. D genes are given only for firm matches. Clone sizes are given selectively: once, few, many, or a class where the clone is expanded.

TGCGCCAGCAGCGTAACAGGGGCCCACGAGCAGTACTTC	CASSVTGAHEQYF	TRBD1	TRBJ2-7	TRBV5-1	once
TGTGCCAGCAGCTTCGGGGGAAGCTCCTACAATGAGCAGTTCTTC	CASSFGGSSYNEQFF	NA	TRBJ2-1	TRBV7-3	NA
TGCGCCAGCAGCTTGGACAGGGGTTACGAGCAGTACTTC	CASSLDRGYEQYF	TRBD1	TRBJ2-7	TRBV5-1	NA
TGTGCCAGCAGCGGACCCCTCTCCTTACAGGGCACAGATACGCAGTATTTT	CASSGPLSLQGTDTQYF	NA	TRBJ2-3	TRBV9	NA
TGCGCCAGCAGCTTGGATGGACAGGGCTACGAGCAGTACTTC	CASSLDGQGYEQYF	TRBD1	TRBJ2-7	TRBV5-1	NA
TGCGCCAGCAGCTTGGGGGTTGTGGGGGAGACCCAGTACTTC	CASSLGVVGETQYF	NA	TRBJ2-5	TRBV5-1	NA
TGTGCCAGCAGCTCAAGGACAGCCATTGAGCAGTTCTTC	CASSSRTAIEQFF	NA	TRBJ2-1	TRBV7-3	NA
TGCGCCAGCAGCTTGGGGTTAGCGGGGATTAGCACAGATACGCAGTATTTT	CASSLGLAGISTDTQYF	TRBD2	TRBJ2-3	TRBV5-1	NA
TGTGCCAGCTTTCATCGGCGGGCCTTGGGGGAGCAGTACTTC	CASFHRRALGEQYF	NA	TRBJ2-7	TRBV21-1	medium-sized
TGTGCCAGCAGCCAAGATCTCGGGGAGGTGATAAAACTGTTTTTT	CASSQDLGEVIKLFF	NA	TRBJ1-4	TRBV4-2	NA
TGTGCCAGCAGCGTAGGTTCCTTAGGGAACACTGAAGCTTTCTTT	CASSVGSLGNTEAFF	NA	TRBJ1-1	TRBV9	NA
TGCGCCAGCAGTCTGGGGCTCGTCACTGAAGCTTTCTTT	CASSLGLVTEAFF	NA	TRBJ1-1	TRBV10-2	few
TGTGCCAATGGGGACAGGGGACGGAAAACCGGGGAGCTGTTTTTT	CANGDRGRKTGELFF	TRBD1	TRBJ2-2	TRBV6-1	NA
TGTGCCAGCAGCTTAGTGACTAGCGGGAGGGCCAAAGAGACCCAGTACTTC	CASSLVTSGRAKETQYF	TRBD2	TRBJ2-5	TRBV7-8	NA
TGCGCCAGCAGTGCGACAGATTCTGGAAACACCATATATTTT	CASSATDSGNTIYF	NA	TRBJ1-3	TRBV5-1	few
TGTGCCAGCAGTGTAGCGGGAGTCGTTTTGGGGACAGATACGCAGTATTTT	CASSVAGVVLGTDTQYF	TRBD2	TRBJ2-3	TRBV5-4	NA
TGTGCCAGCAGAGAGAGGGAGGGCGGGTCTGAAGCTTTCTTT	CASREREGGSEAFF	NA	TRBJ1-1	TRBV27	NA
TGTGCCAGCAGCGAAGTGGGCGGGAGCACAGATACGCAGTATTTT	CASSEVGGSTDTQYF	NA	TRBJ2-3	TRBV9	NA
TGTGCCAGCAGTTTAATCTGGGACACTGAAGCTTTCTTT	CASSLIWDTEAFF	NA	TRBJ1-1	TRBV6-5	NA
TGTGCCAGTACTGCGGGACAGGGATTCTACGAGCAGTACTTC	CASTAGQGFYEQYF	TRBD1	TRBJ2-7	TRBV19	few
TGCGCCAGCAGCTTGGCCCCCGAGACGCAGTATTTT	CASSLAPETQYF	NA	TRBJ2-3	TRBV5-1	NA
TGCGCCAGCAGCCCCGGGACAGGGGGCCCCACCGGGGAGCTGTTTTTT	CASSPGTGGPTGELFF	TRBD1	TRBJ2-2	TRBV5-1	NA
TGTGCCAGCTCACCAATGACTAGCGGCTCCTCGGGAGAGACCCAGTACTTC	CASSPMTSGSSGETQYF	TRBD2	TRBJ2-5	TRBV18	NA
TGTGCCAGCAGCTTATCCCCGGAGGGGGTAGCCAAAAACATTCAGTACTTC	CASSLSPEGVAKNIQYF	NA	TRBJ2-4	TRBV7-3	NA
TGTGCCAGCAGTGAAGCAAGCGGGGGGTTGAAGACCCAGTACTTC	CASSEASGGLKTQYF	TRBD2	TRBJ2-5	TRBV6-1	NA
TGTGCCTTAACAGGGGCCGCGGGTGAGCAGTTCTTC	CALTGAAGEQFF	TRBD1	TRBJ2-1	TRBV30	once
TGTGCCAGCAGTCCCCATGGGGTTTACACAGATACGCAGTATTTT	CASSPHGVYTDTQYF	NA	TRBJ2-3	TRBV6-6	NA
TGCAGCGCCCGGGGGTGGAACTACGAGCAGTACTTC	CSARGWNYEQYF	NA	TRBJ2-7	TRBV29-1	once
TGTGCCAGTAGGGGGACAGGGAGGAACTATGGCTACACCTTC	CASRGTGRNYGYTF	TRBD1	TRBJ1-2	TRBV19	NA
TGCGCCAGCAGCCAAGTGATGAGGACGGATTCCTACAATGAGCAGTTCTTC	CASSQVMRTDSYNEQFF	NA	TRBJ2-1	TRBV4-1	NA
TGTGCCAGCAGCTTCCGGGCCCCCTACAATGAGCAGTTCTTC	CASSFRAPYNEQFF	NA	TRBJ2-1	TRBV7-8	NA
TGTGCCAGCAGCCTAAGCCGTGACACTGAAGCTTTCTTT	CASSLSRDTEAFF	NA	TRBJ1-1	TRBV5-5	NA
TGTGCCATCAGTGAGACAGGCGGGACCGGGGAGCTGTTTTTT	CAISETGGTGELFF	NA	TRBJ2-2	TRBV10-3	NA
TGTGCCTGGACTACCAGACAGGGCTTGTATGGCTACACCTTC	CAWTTRQGLYGYTF	TRBD1	TRBJ1-2	TRBV30	NA
TGTGCCAGCAGCTTAGAGGTCGGGGTCGGCTACACCTTC	CASSLEVGVGYTF	NA	TRBJ1-2	TRBV7-9	NA
TGTGCCAGCAGCTTGGGGGTTGGGGACACTGAAGCTTTCTTT	CASSLGVGDTEAFF	NA	TRBJ1-1	TRBV5-6	NA
TGTGCCAGCAGCTTAGCATCCAATTACTACGAGCAGTACTTC	CASSLASNYYEQYF	NA	TRBJ2-7	TRBV11-2	NA
TGCGCCAGCAGCAAATTACCTAGCGGGGAGCCGACGGATACGCAGTATTTT	CASSKLPSGEPTDTQYF	TRBD2	TRBJ2-3	TRBV5-1	NA
TGTGCCAGCAGTGCCGGGGCAGATACGCAGTATTTT	CASSAGADTQYF	NA	TRBJ2-3	TRBV6-1	NA
TGTGCCAGCAGAGGGGACAGGGGGAACTATGGCTACACCTTC	CASRGDRGNYGYTF	TRBD1	TRBJ1-2	TRBV6-6	NA
TGTGCCACCAGCGGGACGACTAGCGCAACCTACGAGCAGTACTTC	CATSGTTSATYEQYF	TRBD2	TRBJ2-7	TRBV15	NA
TGTGCCAGCAGCGCCCGACAGGGGTCTAACTATGGCTACACCTTC	CASSARQGSNYGYTF	TRBD1	TRBJ1-2	TRBV2	once